These 14 T cell receptor beta chains share one sample of origin, sequenced in a study of blood T cell repertoires in COVID-19. Sequenced by immunoSEQ multiplex PCR; TCRdb stores in-frame clones only, minus some. This table has about 280,000 clones, about 90% appearing once. The material sequenced was PBMCs or T cells enriched from blood (not recorded which). These receptors came from a woman between 18 and 29 years old with acute COVID-19.

The genes are TRBV27 and TRBJ2-7, with 13 positions matching TRBD2. The CDR3 is made up of 14 amino acids. The germline V gene encodes CDR1 MNHEY and CDR2 SMNVEV (reference sequence). Losses at the gene ends were 5 bases for V and 2 bases for J; bases not matched to a gene: 0. The CDR3 region is CASSGLAGAYEQYF. The CDR3 nucleotides are TGTGCCAGCAGTGGACTAGCGGGAGCCTACGAGCAGTACTTC.

The genes are TRBV6-2 or TRBV6-3 and TRBJ1-5; the D is unclear. There are 17 residues in the CDR3. V dropped 3 bases and J dropped 5 bases, with 20 bases sitting between them. Germline loops: CDR1 MNHEY, CDR2 SVGEGT. CDR3 in DNA: TGTGCCAGCAGTTATGAGGAACTACCCTCTTGGGATCAGCCCCAGCATTTT. Translation gives CASSYEELPSWDQPQHF.

This rearrangement joins TRBV6-5 to TRBJ1-5; 9 bases fit TRBD1. Germline loops: CDR1 MNHEY, CDR2 SVGAGI. J lost 7 bases, V lost 5 bases, and 6 bases had no gene match. The CDR3 spans 14 residues. This CDR3 reads CASSRDRVGQPQHF. In nucleotides, the CDR3 is TGTGCCAGCAGTAGGGACAGGGTCGGCCAGCCCCAGCATTTT.

This clone showed up just once. The rearrangement links TRBV5-5 to TRBJ1-4; no clear D. V lost 4 bases, J lost 3 bases, and 16 bases lay in between. Germline V gene data show CDR1 as SGHKS and CDR2 as YYEKEE (reference sequence). The CDR3 has 16 amino acids. The CDR3 DNA is TGTGCCAGCAGCCTGACTCTTAGAGGCTCTAATGAAAAACTGTTTTTT. It specifies CASSLTLRGSNEKLFF.

V usage is TRBV11-2 and J usage is TRBJ2-3; D unclear. Germline V CDR1 and CDR2: SGHAT, FQNNGV. V shed 1 base and J shed 0 bases, with 11 bases lying between them. The CDR3 loop spans 16 amino acids. CDR3 loop: CASSLVFLGSTDTQYF. The CDR3 coding sequence is TGTGCCAGCAGCTTAGTCTTTCTAGGCAGCACAGATACGCAGTATTTT.

The rearrangement links TRBV12-3 or TRBV12-4 to TRBJ1-2, with TRBD1 identical over 7 bases. The CDR3 runs 13 residues. With V trimmed by 6 bases and J by 4 bases, 5 bases remained unmatched. The CDR3 bases are TGTGCCAGCAGCTCGGACAGGATCTATGGCTACACCTTC. The encoded protein is CASSSDRIYGYTF.

The rearrangement joins TRBV4-1 to TRBJ1-5; the D is unclear. The CDR3 runs 14 residues. V lost 1 base and J lost 1, with 5 bases in between. In germline, CDR1 is MGHRA, CDR2 YSYEKL. CDR3 residues: CASSQGPSNQPQHF. Here the CDR3 DNA reads TGCGCCAGCAGCCAAGGGCCGAGCAATCAGCCCCAGCATTTT.

The chain employs TRBV19 and TRBJ1-5; no definite D call. The CDR3 is made up of 14 amino acids. Germline CDR1 is LNHDA and CDR2 is SQIVND (reference sequence). V shed 10 bases and J shed 0 bases, with 13 bases lying between them. CDR3 coding DNA: TGTGCCACCGGAAGAGGCGATAGCAATCAGCCCCAGCATTTT. Amino acid sequence: CATGRGDSNQPQHF.

This chain connects TRBV11-2 to TRBJ2-7; no clear D. Between the trimmed V and J ends, which lost 5 bases and 3 bases, there was a span of 14 bases. In germline, CDR1 is SGHAT, CDR2 FQNNGV. CDR3 length: 14 residues. CDR3 nucleotide sequence: TGTGCCAGCAGCGACATGATGTCAGGCTACGAGCAGTACTTC. It yields the protein CASSDMMSGYEQYF.

CDR3 coding DNA: TGTGCCAGCAGCTTGAGGAGATCAACTAATGAAAAACTGTTTTTT. It encodes CASSLRRSTNEKLFF. The chain couples TRBV7-9 to TRBJ1-4; no firm D call. Germline CDR1 is SEHNR and CDR2 is FQNEAQ (reference sequence). The CDR3 length is 15 residues. Trimming took off 3 bases at V and 0 bases at J, with 8 bases between the two ends.

The chain carries TRBV29-1 and TRBJ2-5; D may be TRBD1 (5 bases). Trimming pared 5 bases from V and 1 base from J, leaving 8 bases between. CDR1 is SQVTM, CDR2 ANQGSEA, per germline. This CDR3 spans 12 amino acids. CDR3: CSVRQGQETQYF. In DNA, the CDR3 is TGCAGCGTTCGCCAGGGCCAAGAGACCCAGTACTTC.

This chain joins TRBV5-1 and TRBJ2-6, with D unclear. Germline V lookup: CDR1 SGHRS, CDR2 YFSETQ. The CDR3 contains 14 residues. V was pared by 0 bases and J by 2 bases, with 3 bases between. For the CDR3, the DNA is TGCGCCAGCAGCTTGGTAGCTGGGGCCAACGTCCTGACTTTC. Its translation: CASSLVAGANVLTF.

This rearrangement joins TRBV19 to TRBJ1-5; perhaps TRBD1 as D (6 bases). Germline CDR1 reads LNHDA; CDR2 reads SQIVND (reference sequence). Trimming removed 3 bases at V and 1 base at J, with 10 bases between. This CDR3 contains 15 residues. The CDR3: CASSIRGQSNQPQHF. The CDR3 DNA follows: TGTGCCAGTAGTATTAGAGGACAGAGCAATCAGCCCCAGCATTTT.

The chain is built from TRBV18 and TRBJ2-1, with 9 positions matching TRBD1. Germline V lookup: CDR1 KGHSH, CDR2 LQKENI. The CDR3 spans 15 residues. J was trimmed by 4 bases and V by 4 bases; bases with no gene match: 5. As DNA, the CDR3 is TGTGCCAGCTCACTACAGGGGGCTCTTTACAATGAGCAGTTCTTC. As protein: CASSLQGALYNEQFF.